These 26 T cell receptor beta chains share one sample of origin, sequenced in a study of cytomegalovirus exposure and HLA in healthy donors. PCR employed 60 Vbeta and 13 Jbeta primers. Produced via immunoSEQ multiplex PCR; TCRdb's table is partial and in-frame only. The sample shows around 78,000 clones, approximately 84% of them seen only once. The sequencing input was PBMCs. Receptor source: a woman in her forties or fifties in good health and CMV-seronegative.

J is TRBJ1-5 and V is TRBV19, with D maybe TRBD1 (6 bases). The CDR3 totals 15 residues. Between the trimmed V and J ends, which lost 5 bases and 5 bases, there was a span of 16 bases. Per germline, CDR1 LNHDA and CDR2 SQIVND (reference sequence). The CDR3 is CASSELDRLYQPQHF. The CDR3 nucleotides read TGTGCCAGTAGTGAACTCGACAGGTTATATCAGCCCCAGCATTTT.

The chain combines TRBV6-6 with TRBJ1-5; D ambiguous. Trimming took 4 bases from V and 2 from J, leaving 15 bases between them. The CDR3 extends over 16 amino acids. In germline, CDR1 is MNHNY, CDR2 SVGAGI (reference sequence). CDR3 nucleotide sequence: TGTGCCAGCAGTTCCGGATCCGGTCGGGGCAATCAGCCCCAGCATTTT. Protein sequence: CASSSGSGRGNQPQHF.

The chain recombines TRBV7-8 with TRBJ1-2; D is perhaps TRBD1 (5 bases). Germline-derived CDR1 and CDR2 are SGHVS and FQNEAQ. Trimming stripped 1 base from V and 4 bases from J, with 13 bases between. CDR3 length equals 15 residues. As DNA, the CDR3 is TGTGCCAGCAGCTTAGAATCGGGGGGAGGCTATGGCTACACCTTC. Protein product: CASSLESGGGYGYTF.

The V and J genes are TRBV7-9 and TRBJ1-2, with D unresolved. From germline, CDR1 is SEHNR and CDR2 FQNEAQ (reference sequence). The CDR3 loop spans 13 amino acids. V was shortened by 5 bases and J by 4 bases, with 11 bases between the two germline ends. CDR3 residues: CASSIQVFYGYTF. The CDR3 DNA is TGTGCCAGCAGCATACAAGTTTTCTATGGCTACACCTTC.

This clone has a single count. The CDR3 DNA is TGTGCCAGCAGTTTATCCCGACAGGGGCCGACGGGGACCCAGTACTTC. This sequence encodes CASSLSRQGPTGTQYF. The chain uses TRBV27 and TRBJ2-5; TRBD1 aligns across 8 bases. After removal of 0 bases from V and 7 bases from J, the junction contained 10 bases not matched to a gene. Per germline, CDR1 MNHEY and CDR2 SMNVEV (reference sequence). The CDR3 length is 16 residues.

The J gene is TRBJ2-5, the V gene TRBV5-1; 8 bases are shared with TRBD2. The V gene end was trimmed by 2 bases and the J gene end by 5 bases; junction bases not matched to a gene: 14. CDR1 SGHRS and CDR2 YFSETQ come from the germline V gene. CDR3 size: 17 residues. DNA for the CDR3: TGCGCCAGCAGCTTAACCGGGGGGGCATCCCAACGGGAGACCCAGTACTTC. Translating gives CASSLTGGASQRETQYF.

The rearrangement uses TRBV7-3 and TRBJ2-1; 9 bases map to TRBD1. J gave up 5 bases and V 4 bases, and 6 bases lay outside the gene matches. There are 15 residues in the CDR3. Germline values: CDR1 SGHTA, CDR2 FQGTGA. The CDR3 reads CASSYDRGSHNEQFF. The DNA for the CDR3 is TGTGCCAGCAGCTATGACAGGGGGTCCCACAATGAGCAGTTCTTC. Filled out from reference TRBV7-3 and TRBJ2-1, the complete variable domain reads GAGVSQTPSNKVTEKGKYVELRCDPISGHTALYWYRQSLGQGPEFLIYFQGTGAADDSGLPNDRFFAVRPEGSVSTLKIQRTERGDSAVYLCASSYDRGSHNEQFFGPGTRLTVL.

DNA for the CDR3: TGTGCCTCAAGGGGCAGGGGACCCAGGACTAATGAAAAACTGTTTTTT. Translated, it gives CASRGRGPRTNEKLFF. V and J are TRBV19 and TRBJ1-4; tentatively, D is TRBD1 (6 bases). Trimming stripped 11 bases from V and 2 bases from J, with 21 bases between. The CDR3 has 16 amino acids. Germline V lookup: CDR1 LNHDA, CDR2 SQIVND (reference sequence).

V is TRBV5-6 and J is TRBJ1-5; D may be TRBD1 (6 bases). The CDR3 runs 16 residues. Germline CDR1 SGHDT, CDR2 YYEEEE. Trimming stripped 7 bases from V and 0 bases from J, with 17 bases between. CDR3 region: CASSWAGAPSNQPQHF. The CDR3 coding sequence is TGTGCCAGCTCCTGGGCAGGGGCCCCTAGCAATCAGCCCCAGCATTTT.

There are a few counts of this clone. The chain has TRBV15 and TRBJ2-3; 14 bases align to TRBD2. Germline CDR1 LNHNV, CDR2 YYDKDF (reference sequence). CDR3 length: 19 amino acids. The V gene end was trimmed by 2 bases and the J gene end by 4 bases; junction bases not matched to a gene: 11. The CDR3 reads CATSRFHGGTSGSSDTQYF. In DNA, the CDR3 is TGTGCCACCAGCAGATTTCATGGGGGGACTAGCGGGAGCTCAGATACGCAGTATTTT.

The CDR3 reads CASSLRGRGYEQYF. As DNA, the CDR3 is TGTGCCAGCAGTTTACGCGGCAGGGGCTACGAGCAGTACTTC. V gene TRBV27 combines with J gene TRBJ2-7; D perhaps matches TRBD1 (6 bases). Trimming cost V 2 bases and J 3 bases, with 11 bases left between them. The germline V gene has CDR1 MNHEY and CDR2 SMNVEV (reference sequence). CDR3 length: 14 residues.

This chain joins TRBV19 and TRBJ2-2; TRBD1 is a possible D gene (5 bases). Trimming removed 5 bases at V and 4 bases at J, with 14 bases between. The V gene's germline CDR1 is LNHDA and CDR2 SQIVND (reference sequence). The length of the CDR3 is 15 residues. This CDR3 is CASSAWQGLTGELFF. Written as DNA, the CDR3 is TGTGCCAGTAGTGCCTGGCAGGGTCTCACCGGGGAGCTGTTTTTT.

The chain carries TRBV28 and TRBJ2-7; 7 bases agree with TRBD1. With V trimmed by 5 bases and J by 2 bases, 6 bases remained unmatched. Germline-derived CDR1 and CDR2 are MDHEN and SYDVKM. This CDR3 is built from 14 residues. The CDR3 coding sequence is TGTGCCAGCAGTACAGGGGAGCCGCCCTACGAGCAGTACTTC. It encodes CASSTGEPPYEQYF.

The V gene is TRBV4-2, the J gene TRBJ1-2, with 7 positions matching TRBD1. This CDR3 has 15 residues. Germline CDR1 LGHNA, CDR2 YNFKEQ. Losses at the gene ends were 2 bases for V and 5 bases for J; bases not matched to a gene: 8. The CDR3 bases are TGTGCCAGCAGCCAATCCCCAGGGGGGACGTATGGCTACACCTTC. It yields the protein CASSQSPGGTYGYTF.

This chain uses TRBV6-5 with TRBJ1-1, with D possibly being TRBD1 (5 bases). Per the germline V gene, CDR1 is MNHEY and CDR2 is SVGAGI. V lost 0 bases, J lost 3 bases, and 8 bases lay in between. The CDR3 contains 14 residues. In DNA form, the CDR3 reads TGTGCCAGCAGTTACTCCCCCAGGGACACTGAAGCTTTCTTT. Its translation is CASSYSPRDTEAFF.

The chain couples TRBV18 to TRBJ2-3, with 10 bases aligning to TRBD2. The trim removed 1 base at V and 0 bases at J, leaving 19 bases unmatched. The CDR3 contains 22 residues. Per the germline V gene, CDR1 is KGHSH and CDR2 is LQKENI. For the CDR3, the DNA is TGTGCCAGCTCACCACTCGACAGGGACTACCTACTAGCGGGACGGAGCACAGATACGCAGTATTTT. Translated: CASSPLDRDYLLAGRSTDTQYF. The full variable domain, completed using reference TRBV18 and TRBJ2-3, is NAGVMQNPRHLVRRRGQEARLRCSPMKGHSHVYWYRQLPEEGLKFMVYLQKENIIDESGMPKERFSAEFPKEGPSILRIQQVVRGDSAAYFCASSPLDRDYLLAGRSTDTQYFGPGTRLTVL.

This chain joins TRBV6-5 and TRBJ1-1; D is unclear. There are 15 residues in the CDR3. Deletions cut 7 bases from V and 4 bases from J, with 19 bases between. CDR1 is MNHEY and CDR2 is SVGAGI in the germline V gene. CDR3 residues: CASTSPGTEGTEAFF. The CDR3, as DNA: TGTGCCAGCACGTCCCCTGGAACGGAGGGCACTGAAGCTTTCTTT.

This chain uses TRBV2 with TRBJ1-1; 8 bases fit TRBD1. The V and J ends lost 7 bases and 6 bases, in that order; junction bases with no gene match: 10. The CDR3 has 14 amino acids. Germline CDR1 is SNHLY and CDR2 is FYNNEI. The CDR3 is CASTMDRAFAEAFF. The CDR3 DNA is TGTGCCAGCACCATGGACAGGGCGTTCGCTGAAGCTTTCTTT. Together with reference TRBV2 and TRBJ1-1, the CDR3 gives the full variable domain: EPEVTQTPSHQVTQMGQEVILRCVPISNHLYFYWYRQILGQKVEFLVSFYNNEISEKSEIFDDQFSVERPDGSNFTLKIRSTKLEDSAMYFCASTMDRAFAEAFFGQGTRLTVV.

CDR3 bases: TGCGCCAGCAGCCAATTATTCGGACAGGGGTTGATCGACTATGGCTACACCTTC. Translating gives CASSQLFGQGLIDYGYTF. J is TRBJ1-2 and V is TRBV4-1; 9 positions agree with TRBD1. V lost 2 bases, J lost 3 bases, and 13 bases stayed unmatched. Looked up from germline, CDR1 is MGHRA and CDR2 is YSYEKL. The CDR3 contains 18 residues.

The rearrangement uses TRBV7-9 and TRBJ1-1; 7 bases align to TRBD1. Trimming removed 8 bases from V and 7 bases from J; junction bases left unmatched: 10. Germline V gene lookup returns CDR1 SEHNR and CDR2 FQNEAQ (reference sequence). The CDR3 is 13 residues long. CDR3 in DNA: TGTGCCAGCCAAGGGGGCCCTGGGAATGAAGCTTTCTTT. It encodes CASQGGPGNEAFF.

This rearrangement joins TRBV2 to TRBJ2-3; TRBD2 matches 8 bases. CDR3 length: 14 amino acids. V was clipped by 8 bases and J by 0 bases; unmatched bases: 4. The germline V gene encodes CDR1 SNHLY and CDR2 FYNNEI. This chain's CDR3 is CASLTSGSTDTQYF. The CDR3 coding sequence is TGTGCCAGCCTCACTAGCGGAAGCACAGATACGCAGTATTTT.

With regard to this clone: This sample includes further DNA sequences coding for the same CDR3. The gene calls are TRBV6-5 and TRBJ2-1, with D maybe TRBD2 (5 bases). This CDR3 spans 15 amino acids. Trimming shortened V by 3 bases and J by 0 bases, and 9 bases separated the two germline ends. Germline CDR1 MNHEY, CDR2 SVGAGI. Written as DNA, the CDR3 is TGTGCCAGCAGTTATGGTCTAGCCTCCTACAATGAGCAGTTCTTC. As protein: CASSYGLASYNEQFF.

This clone was counted only a few times. The chain has TRBV4-3 and TRBJ1-3, with 7 bases aligning to TRBD1. The CDR3 covers 14 residues. Germline CDR1 and CDR2: LGHNA and YSLEER. Trimming at V came to 4 bases and at J to 2 bases, leaving 2 bases not matched to a gene. CDR3 protein: CASSPQGTGNTIYF. The CDR3 DNA is TGCGCCAGCAGCCCACAGGGGACTGGAAACACCATATATTTT.

The CDR3 bases are TGTGCCAGCAGCTTGTGGGAGAGTGAAAAACTGTTTTTT. Its translation: CASSLWESEKLFF. This chain connects TRBV7-2 to TRBJ1-4; D unclear. This CDR3 has 13 amino acids. In germline, CDR1 is SGHTA, CDR2 FQGNSA. Trimming took 3 bases from V and 7 from J, leaving 9 bases between them.

This chain joins TRBV6-5 and TRBJ1-1; no reliable D call. The CDR3 has 14 amino acids. V lost 5 bases, J lost 1 base, and 11 bases lay in between. Germline CDR1 reads MNHEY; CDR2 reads SVGAGI. CDR3: CASSQEGRNTEAFF. The CDR3 DNA reads as TGTGCCAGCAGTCAAGAGGGTAGGAACACTGAAGCTTTCTTT.

In its sample, this clone was seen a few times. The gene calls are TRBV5-4 and TRBJ2-4; tentative D call: TRBD2 (6 bases). There are 17 residues in the CDR3. CDR1 is SGHNT and CDR2 is YYREEE in the germline V gene (reference sequence). V lost 0 bases and J lost 0, with 13 bases in between. The CDR3 region is CASSLGMASAAKNIQYF. The CDR3 DNA sequence: TGTGCCAGCAGCTTGGGCATGGCTAGCGCAGCCAAAAACATTCAGTACTTC.